The 14 T cell receptor beta chains given below trace back to one sample, sequenced in a study of blood T cell repertoires in COVID-19. Data came from immunoSEQ multiplex PCR; TCRdb stores just in-frame clones and leaves some out. Found here are around 190,000 clones, roughly 88% of them singletons; the top ten hold 5.6%. The sequencing sample was made of PBMCs or T cells enriched from blood (not recorded which). The receptors derive from a man aged 40-49 years with acute COVID-19.

V and J are TRBV2 and TRBJ1-4; the match to TRBD1 covers 11 bases. CDR3 length: 16 amino acids. Germline CDR1 is SNHLY and CDR2 is FYNNEI. The ends lost 6 bases at V and 3 bases at J; junction bases unmatched: 6. In nucleotides, the CDR3 is TGTGCCAGCAGCGGACAGGGGGCATTTCCTAATGAAAAACTGTTTTTT. This translates into CASSGQGAFPNEKLFF.

The gene calls are TRBV30 and TRBJ2-7, with 9 positions matching TRBD1. V trimming: 1 base; J trimming: 2 bases; junction bases outside the gene matches: 6. CDR1 is GTSNPN, CDR2 SVGIG, per germline (reference sequence). The CDR3 spans 15 residues. CDR3 loop: CAWSDRDRATYEQYF. As DNA, the CDR3 is TGTGCCTGGAGTGACCGGGACAGGGCAACCTACGAGCAGTACTTC.

This sequence joins TRBV2 and TRBJ2-7; possible D gene TRBD2, 6 bases. CDR1 is SNHLY, CDR2 FYNNEI, per germline. The CDR3 runs 14 residues. V lost 7 bases and J lost 0, with 13 bases in between. This CDR3 is CASNPRGTSYEQYF. The CDR3 DNA reads TGTGCCAGCAATCCCCGGGGGACCTCCTACGAGCAGTACTTC.

The J gene is TRBJ2-3, the V gene TRBV19; TRBD2 aligns across 14 bases. With V trimmed by 6 bases and J by 6 bases, 5 bases remained unmatched. Germline-derived CDR1 and CDR2 are LNHDA and SQIVND (reference sequence). The CDR3 loop spans 15 amino acids. CDR3 in DNA: TGTGCCAGTAGAAGACTAGCGGGAGGGCGCGATACGCAGTATTTT. Its protein is CASRRLAGGRDTQYF. The whole variable domain, filled in from reference TRBV19 and TRBJ2-3, reads DGGITQSPKYLFRKEGQNVTLSCEQNLNHDAMYWYRQDPGQGLRLIYYSQIVNDFQKGDIAEGYSVSREKKESFPLTVTSAQKNPTAFYLCASRRLAGGRDTQYFGPGTRLTVL.

The rearrangement joins TRBV7-9 to TRBJ1-1, with D hard to call. The CDR3 has 14 amino acids. V lost 7 bases and J 2 bases, leaving 14 bases between the germline ends. Germline CDR1 reads SEHNR; CDR2 reads FQNEAQ (reference sequence). The CDR3 DNA follows: TGTGCCAGCACCACCCGACGGGGAAACACTGAAGCTTTCTTT. Its translation is CASTTRRGNTEAFF.

This chain links TRBV6-2 or TRBV6-3 with TRBJ2-7; D possibly corresponds to TRBD2 (6 bases). Trimming removed 1 base at V and 2 bases at J, with 15 bases between. CDR1 is MNHEY, CDR2 SVGEGT, per germline. The length of the CDR3 is 16 residues. The CDR3 sequence is CASSYFSGIPTYEQYF. In nucleotides, the CDR3 is TGTGCCAGCAGTTACTTTAGCGGCATCCCAACCTACGAGCAGTACTTC.

The rearrangement links TRBV4-2 to TRBJ2-7; TRBD2 agrees at 9 bases. The ends lost 1 base at V and 2 bases at J; junction bases unmatched: 3. Germline CDR1 LGHNA, CDR2 YNFKEQ. The CDR3 is made up of 15 amino acids. CDR3 bases: TGTGCCAGCAGCCAAGGACTAGCGGCCACCTACGAGCAGTACTTC. Amino acid sequence: CASSQGLAATYEQYF.

V is TRBV13 and J is TRBJ2-7; the D gene is possibly TRBD1 (5 bases). This CDR3 spans 12 amino acids. The V end was cut by 5 bases, the J end by 4 bases, with 9 bases between. Germline V CDR1 and CDR2: PRHDT, FYEKMQ (reference sequence). CDR3 in amino acids: CASSPDRYEQYF. CDR3 bases: TGTGCCAGCAGCCCCGACAGATACGAGCAGTACTTC.

The chain combines TRBV18 with TRBJ2-7, with D possibly TRBD1 on 6 matching bases. The CDR3 covers 14 residues. Germline CDR1 and CDR2: KGHSH and LQKENI. V lost 5 bases and J lost 2, with 13 bases in between. The CDR3: CASSIGTLTYEQYF. The CDR3 nucleotides read TGTGCCAGCTCAATCGGGACACTGACCTACGAGCAGTACTTC.

The rearrangement uses TRBV5-5 and TRBJ1-1, with D unclear. Trimming stripped 6 bases from V and 5 bases from J, with 20 bases between. The CDR3 covers 15 residues. Germline loops: CDR1 SGHKS, CDR2 YYEKEE (reference sequence). The CDR3 DNA sequence: TGTGCCAGCACCCGGCACGGGGAAGAAGGAACTGAAGCTTTCTTT. Translating gives CASTRHGEEGTEAFF.

The chain links TRBV2 to TRBJ1-6; 10 bases map to TRBD1. Looked up from germline, CDR1 is SNHLY and CDR2 is FYNNEI. V was pared by 7 bases and J by 9 bases, with 6 bases of the junction left unmatched. This CDR3 region has 14 residues. The chain's CDR3 is CASIPGTGVSPLHF. DNA for the CDR3: TGTGCCAGCATCCCCGGGACAGGGGTTTCACCCCTCCACTTT.

V and J are TRBV7-8 and TRBJ2-7; D may be TRBD2 (6 bases). The V and J ends lost 1 base and 0 bases respectively, with 13 bases between them. Germline V CDR1 and CDR2: SGHVS, FQNEAQ. There are 16 residues in the CDR3. This CDR3 reads CASSLGGAGSSYEQYF. CDR3 nucleotide sequence: TGTGCCAGCAGCTTAGGAGGGGCCGGGAGCTCCTACGAGCAGTACTTC.

The rearrangement links TRBV30 to TRBJ1-2; 8 positions match TRBD1. The germline CDR1 and CDR2 sequences are GTSNPN and SVGIG (reference sequence). This CDR3 region has 12 residues. Trimming took 1 base from V and 8 from J; bases not matched to a gene: 3. CDR3 loop: CAWSETGAGYTF. CDR3 in DNA: TGTGCCTGGAGTGAGACAGGGGCAGGCTACACCTTC.

The genes are TRBV25-1 and TRBJ1-1; no reliable D call. The V end lost 6 bases, the J end lost 11 bases, and 13 bases lay between the germline ends. CDR3 size: 11 residues. Looked up from germline, CDR1 is MGHDK and CDR2 is SYGVNS. In nucleotides, the CDR3 is TGTGCCAGCAGGGAGGGAGGTTATGCTTTCTTT. Translating it yields CASREGGYAFF.